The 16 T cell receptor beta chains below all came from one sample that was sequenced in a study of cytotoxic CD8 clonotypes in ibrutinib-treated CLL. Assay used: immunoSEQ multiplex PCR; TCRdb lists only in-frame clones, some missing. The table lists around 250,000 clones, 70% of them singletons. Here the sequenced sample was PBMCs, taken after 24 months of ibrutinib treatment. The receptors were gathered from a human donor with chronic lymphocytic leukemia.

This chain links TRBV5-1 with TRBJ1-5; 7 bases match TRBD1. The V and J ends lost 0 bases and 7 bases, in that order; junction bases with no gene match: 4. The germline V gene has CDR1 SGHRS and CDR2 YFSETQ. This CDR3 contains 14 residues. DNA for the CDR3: TGCGCCAGCAGCTTGGAGGGGGCAGGGCAGCCCCAGCATTTT. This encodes CASSLEGAGQPQHF.

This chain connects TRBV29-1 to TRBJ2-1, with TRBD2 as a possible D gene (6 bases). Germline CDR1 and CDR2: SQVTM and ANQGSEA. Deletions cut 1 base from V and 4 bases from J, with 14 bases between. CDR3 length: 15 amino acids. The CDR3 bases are TGCAGCGTTGAAGGCGCGAGCGGGCAATACAATGAGCAGTTCTTC. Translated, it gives CSVEGASGQYNEQFF.

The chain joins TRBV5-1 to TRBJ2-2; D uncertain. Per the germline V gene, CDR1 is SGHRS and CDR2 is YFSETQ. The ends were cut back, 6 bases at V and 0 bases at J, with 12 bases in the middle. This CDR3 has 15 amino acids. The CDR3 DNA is TGCGCCAGCAAGCTTGAACCAACGAACACCGGGGAGCTGTTTTTT. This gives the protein CASKLEPTNTGELFF.

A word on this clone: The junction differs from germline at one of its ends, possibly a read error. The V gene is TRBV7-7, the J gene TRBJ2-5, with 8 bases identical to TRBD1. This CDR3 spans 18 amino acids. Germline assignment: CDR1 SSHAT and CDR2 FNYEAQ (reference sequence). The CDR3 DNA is TGTGCTAGCAGCTTACTGGAGGGGACAGGTCCCCGGGAAGAGACCCAGTACTTC. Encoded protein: CASSLLEGTGPREETQYF.

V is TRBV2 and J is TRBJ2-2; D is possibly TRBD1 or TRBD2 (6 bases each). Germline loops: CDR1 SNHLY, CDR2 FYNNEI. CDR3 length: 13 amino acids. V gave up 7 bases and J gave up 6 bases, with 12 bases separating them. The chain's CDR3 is CASKKGEAGELFF. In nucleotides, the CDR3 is TGTGCCAGCAAAAAGGGGGAGGCCGGGGAGCTGTTTTTT.

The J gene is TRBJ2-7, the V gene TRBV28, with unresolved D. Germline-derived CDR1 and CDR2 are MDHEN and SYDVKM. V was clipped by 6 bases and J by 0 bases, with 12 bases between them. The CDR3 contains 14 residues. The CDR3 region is CASRLALASYEQYF. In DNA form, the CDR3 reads TGTGCCAGCAGATTAGCCCTCGCCTCCTACGAGCAGTACTTC.

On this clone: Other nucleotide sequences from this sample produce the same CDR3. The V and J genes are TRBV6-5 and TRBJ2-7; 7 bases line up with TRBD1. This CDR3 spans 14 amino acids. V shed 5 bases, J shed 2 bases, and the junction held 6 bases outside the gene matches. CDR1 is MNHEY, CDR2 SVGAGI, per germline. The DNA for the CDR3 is TGTGCCAGCAGTAGGACAGGAGTGGCCTACGAGCAGTACTTC. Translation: CASSRTGVAYEQYF.

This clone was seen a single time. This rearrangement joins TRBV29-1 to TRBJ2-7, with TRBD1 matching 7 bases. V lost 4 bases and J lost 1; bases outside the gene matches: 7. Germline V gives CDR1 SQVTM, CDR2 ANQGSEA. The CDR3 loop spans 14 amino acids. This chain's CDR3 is CSVVGGQSSYEQYF. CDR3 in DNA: TGCAGCGTTGTAGGGGGACAGAGTTCCTACGAGCAGTACTTC.

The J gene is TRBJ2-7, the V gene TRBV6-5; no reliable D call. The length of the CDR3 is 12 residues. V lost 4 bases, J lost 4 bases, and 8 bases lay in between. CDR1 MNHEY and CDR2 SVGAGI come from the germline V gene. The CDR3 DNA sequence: TGTGCCAGCAGTTTCGGACGTTACGAGCAGTACTTC. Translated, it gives CASSFGRYEQYF.

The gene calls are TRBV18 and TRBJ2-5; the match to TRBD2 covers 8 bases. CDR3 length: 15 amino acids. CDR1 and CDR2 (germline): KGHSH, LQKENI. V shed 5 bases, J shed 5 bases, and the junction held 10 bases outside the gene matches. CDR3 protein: CASSKREGPGETQYF. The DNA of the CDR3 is TGTGCCAGCTCAAAACGGGAGGGCCCTGGGGAGACCCAGTACTTC.

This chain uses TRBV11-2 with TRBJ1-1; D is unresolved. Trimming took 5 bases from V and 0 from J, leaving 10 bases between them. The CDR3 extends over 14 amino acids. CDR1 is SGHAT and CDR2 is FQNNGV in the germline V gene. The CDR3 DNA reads TGTGCCAGCAGCCTCGGGCCCATGAACACTGAAGCTTTCTTT. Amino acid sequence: CASSLGPMNTEAFF. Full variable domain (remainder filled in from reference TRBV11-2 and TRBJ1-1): EAGVAQSPRYKIIEKRQSVAFWCNPISGHATLYWYQQILGQGPKLLIQFQNNGVVDDSQLPKDRFSAERLKGVDSTLKIQPAKLEDSAVYLCASSLGPMNTEAFFGQGTRLTVV.

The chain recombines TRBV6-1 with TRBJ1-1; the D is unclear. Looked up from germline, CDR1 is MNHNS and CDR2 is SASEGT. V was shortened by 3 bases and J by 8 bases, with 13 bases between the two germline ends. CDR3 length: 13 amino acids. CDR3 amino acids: CASSDRLNVEAFF. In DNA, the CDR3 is TGTGCCAGCAGTGACAGGCTAAACGTCGAAGCTTTCTTT.

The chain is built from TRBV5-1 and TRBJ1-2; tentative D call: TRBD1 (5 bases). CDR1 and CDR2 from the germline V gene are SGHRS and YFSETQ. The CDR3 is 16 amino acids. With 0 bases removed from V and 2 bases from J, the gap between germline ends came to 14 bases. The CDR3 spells CASSLAQVGPNYGYTF. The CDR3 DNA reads TGCGCCAGCAGCTTGGCACAGGTCGGTCCCAACTATGGCTACACCTTC.

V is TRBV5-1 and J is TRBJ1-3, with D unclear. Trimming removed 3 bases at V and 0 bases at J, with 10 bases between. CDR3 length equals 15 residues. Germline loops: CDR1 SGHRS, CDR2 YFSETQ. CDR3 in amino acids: CASSSASFSGNTIYF. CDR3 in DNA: TGCGCCAGCAGCTCGGCCTCATTCTCTGGAAACACCATATATTTT.

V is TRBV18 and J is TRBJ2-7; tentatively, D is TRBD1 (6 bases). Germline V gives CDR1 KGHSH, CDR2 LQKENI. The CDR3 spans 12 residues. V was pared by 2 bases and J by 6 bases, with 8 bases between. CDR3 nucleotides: TGTGCCAGCTCACCAGACAGGTCCGAGCAGTACTTC. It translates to CASSPDRSEQYF.

CDR3 amino acids: CASRPVRLADTGELFF. DNA of the CDR3: TGTGCCAGCAGGCCGGTCCGACTAGCAGACACCGGGGAGCTGTTTTTT. This chain uses TRBV27 with TRBJ2-2; 7 bases align to TRBD2. Germline-derived CDR1 and CDR2 are MNHEY and SMNVEV (reference sequence). The CDR3 totals 16 residues. V lost 6 bases and J lost 3; bases outside the gene matches: 10.